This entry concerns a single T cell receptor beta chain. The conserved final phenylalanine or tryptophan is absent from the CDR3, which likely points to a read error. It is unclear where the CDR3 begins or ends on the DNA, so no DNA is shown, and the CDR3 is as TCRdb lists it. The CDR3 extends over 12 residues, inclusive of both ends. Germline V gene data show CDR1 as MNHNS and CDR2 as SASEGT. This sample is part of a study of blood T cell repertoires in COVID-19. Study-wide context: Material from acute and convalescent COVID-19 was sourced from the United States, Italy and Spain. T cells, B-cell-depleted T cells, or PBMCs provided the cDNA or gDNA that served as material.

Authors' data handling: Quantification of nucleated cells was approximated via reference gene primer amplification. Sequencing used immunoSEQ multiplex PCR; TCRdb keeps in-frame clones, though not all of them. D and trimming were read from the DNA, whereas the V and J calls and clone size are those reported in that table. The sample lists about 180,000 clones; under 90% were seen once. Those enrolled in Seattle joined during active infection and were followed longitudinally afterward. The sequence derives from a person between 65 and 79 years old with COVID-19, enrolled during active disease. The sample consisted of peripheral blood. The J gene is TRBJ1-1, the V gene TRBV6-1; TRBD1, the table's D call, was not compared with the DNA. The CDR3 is CASSEFDRDRHI.